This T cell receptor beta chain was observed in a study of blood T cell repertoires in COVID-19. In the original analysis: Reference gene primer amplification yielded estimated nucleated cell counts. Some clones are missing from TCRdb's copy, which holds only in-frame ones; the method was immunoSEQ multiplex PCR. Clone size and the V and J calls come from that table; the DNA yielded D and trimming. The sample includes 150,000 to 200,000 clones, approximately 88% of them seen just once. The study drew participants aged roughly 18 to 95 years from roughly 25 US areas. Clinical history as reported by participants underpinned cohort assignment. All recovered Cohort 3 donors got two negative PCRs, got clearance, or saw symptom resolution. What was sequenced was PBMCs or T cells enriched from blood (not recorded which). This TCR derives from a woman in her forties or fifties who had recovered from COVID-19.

The CDR3 spells CASSLKAGIPQFF. The CDR3 bases are TGTGCCAGCAGCTTAAAAGCGGGCATACCCCAGTTCTTC. The chain links TRBV11-3 to TRBJ2-1; D perhaps matches TRBD2 (6 bases). Trimming cost V 2 bases and J 13 bases, with 15 bases left between them. Germline V lookup: CDR1 SGHNT, CDR2 YENEEA. This CDR3 is built from 13 residues. Complete variable domain (other parts from reference TRBV11-3 and TRBJ2-1): EAGVVQSPRYKIIEKKQPVAFWCNPISGHNTLYWYLQNLGQGPELLIRYENEEAVDDSQLPKDRFSAERLKGVDSTLKIQPAELGDSAVYLCASSLKAGIPQFFGPGTRLTVL.